This note documents a single T cell receptor beta chain sequence. The target antigen is unknown. cDNA reverse transcribed from extracted RNA served as the sequencing template. The assay was immunoSEQ multiplex PCR, and TCRdb's table has in-frame clones only and misses some. In the table there are 150,000 to 200,000 clones, about three fifths of which are singletons. The sample comes from a study of CD8+ T cells in alopecia areata. Study details: Using the percentage of affected scalp area, treated patients' severity was scored.

Trimming removed 0 bases from V and 1 base from J, with 7 bases in between. Germline lookup yields CDR1 SGHRS and CDR2 YFSETQ. This CDR3 is built from 14 residues. Sample treatment: oral pan-JAK inhibitor, 5-10 mg twice daily. The study, taken as a whole, reports: Normal skin's resident alphabeta T cells are also sequenced in scalp samples. Scalp clonality and expanded CD8+ clones among the top 100 were significantly decreased by tofacitinib. Lesional scalp displayed greater clonality than normal scalp, most notably in alopecia totalis/universalis.

V and J are TRBV5-1 and TRBJ1-1; D is unclear. This material consisted of CD4+ T cells sorted from blood, taken at week 24, from a patient treated with tofacitinib. This TCR was sampled from a human donor with alopecia areata. DNA for the CDR3: TGCGCCAGCAGCTTGGAGCCAGGGAACACTGAAGCTTTCTTT. Amino acid sequence: CASSLEPGNTEAFF.